Listed here are 31 T cell receptor beta chains from one sample, sequenced in a study of blood T cell repertoires in COVID-19. Libraries were prepared by immunoSEQ multiplex PCR; TCRdb keeps only in-frame clonotypes and omits some of them. The data contain approximately 180,000 clones, more than 75% of them singletons. Material for sequencing was PBMCs or T cells enriched from blood (not recorded which). Receptor source: a human donor with acute COVID-19. The donor label of this sample is uncertain.

The sample holds a few counts of this clone. The genes are TRBV5-1 and TRBJ1-5; D remains unclear. CDR1 and CDR2 from the germline V gene are SGHRS and YFSETQ. The germline V and J ends were trimmed by 4 bases and 5 bases, with 19 bases remaining between them. This CDR3 is built from 16 residues. The chain's CDR3 is CASSPGMLREDQPQHF. The CDR3 DNA follows: TGCGCCAGCAGCCCAGGAATGCTGCGGGAGGATCAGCCCCAGCATTTT.

The rearrangement links TRBV6-2 or TRBV6-3 to TRBJ1-4; TRBD1 agrees at 7 bases. V was clipped by 2 bases and J by 10 bases; unmatched bases: 7. The CDR3 is made up of 14 amino acids. Germline V gene lookup returns CDR1 MNHEY and CDR2 SVGEGT. The CDR3 DNA reads TGTGCCAGCAGTTACGGGGGACAGTGGGGAAAACTGTTTTTT. Its translation is CASSYGGQWGKLFF.

Note on this clone: A junction boundary mismatches the germline segment, possibly from a read error. This rearrangement joins TRBV29-1 to TRBJ2-5; D might be TRBD2 (7 bases). Germline V gives CDR1 SQVTM, CDR2 ANQGSEA. This CDR3 has 10 residues. This CDR3 reads CSVLNGGPHF. The CDR3 region has the DNA TGCAGCGTCCTAAACGGGGGGCCACACTTC. Full variable domain (remainder filled in from reference TRBV29-1 and TRBJ2-5): SAVISQKPSRDICQRGTSLTIQCQVDSQVTMMFWYRQQPGQSLTLIATANQGSEATYESGFVIDKFPISRPNLTFSTLTVSNMSPEDSSIYLCSVLNGGPHFGPGTRLLVL.

The chain employs TRBV13 and TRBJ2-5; tentative D call: TRBD1 (5 bases). Between the trimmed V and J ends, which lost 2 bases and 5 bases, there was a span of 15 bases. The CDR3 has 15 amino acids. Germline-derived CDR1 and CDR2 are PRHDT and FYEKMQ (reference sequence). The CDR3 is CASSLYRGSTETQYF. The CDR3 DNA reads as TGTGCCAGCAGCTTATATAGGGGTAGCACCGAGACCCAGTACTTC. Supplemented by reference TRBV13 and TRBJ2-5, the full variable domain reads AAGVIQSPRHLIKEKRETATLKCYPIPRHDTVYWYQQGPGQDPQFLISFYEKMQSDKGSIPDRFSAQQFSDYHSELNMSSLELGDSALYFCASSLYRGSTETQYFGPGTRLLVL.

The chain is built from TRBV7-2 and TRBJ1-4; D is possibly TRBD1 (5 bases). The CDR3 is made up of 13 amino acids. V shed 5 bases and J shed 8 bases, with 12 bases lying between them. Looked up from germline, CDR1 is SGHTA and CDR2 is FQGNSA. The CDR3 region has the DNA TGTGCCAGCAGCAAAGGGGTGGTCGAAAAACTGTTTTTT. Protein sequence: CASSKGVVEKLFF.

This chain connects TRBV5-1 to TRBJ1-6; the D gene is possibly TRBD1 (5 bases). Trimming took 0 bases from V and 6 from J, leaving 13 bases between them. From germline, CDR1 is SGHRS and CDR2 YFSETQ. The CDR3 runs to 16 residues. This chain's CDR3 is CASSLEGARVNSPLHF. The CDR3 bases are TGCGCCAGCAGCTTGGAGGGCGCCAGGGTTAATTCACCCCTCCACTTT.

The rearrangement links TRBV19 to TRBJ2-1; maybe TRBD2 (6 bases). Germline loops: CDR1 LNHDA, CDR2 SQIVND (reference sequence). The CDR3 extends over 14 amino acids. V was clipped by 0 bases and J by 7 bases, with 10 bases between them. The chain's CDR3 is CASSIDGGTNEQFF. The CDR3 DNA follows: TGTGCCAGTAGTATAGACGGCGGGACTAATGAGCAGTTCTTC.

The V call is TRBV5-1, the J call TRBJ1-1; D ambiguous. The CDR3 sequence is 16 residues long. Germline V gene sequence: CDR1 SGHRS, CDR2 YFSETQ. V shed 1 base and J shed 0 bases, with 13 bases lying between them. The CDR3, as DNA: TGCGCCAGCAGCTTGACCGCTCTTGACATGAACACTGAAGCTTTCTTT. Protein sequence: CASSLTALDMNTEAFF.

The V gene is TRBV4-1, the J gene TRBJ1-4; D is ambiguous. The CDR3 is made up of 15 amino acids. The germline V gene encodes CDR1 MGHRA and CDR2 YSYEKL. V was shortened by 2 bases and J by 8 bases, with 15 bases between the two germline ends. The CDR3 DNA reads as TGCGCCAGCAGCCAAACCTTGGCCCCGGGGGAAAAACTGTTTTTT. The encoded protein is CASSQTLAPGEKLFF.

The V call is TRBV18, the J call TRBJ2-1, with D tentatively TRBD2 (6 bases). CDR1 KGHSH and CDR2 LQKENI come from the germline V gene. V shed 0 bases and J shed 1 base, with 10 bases lying between them. This CDR3 region has 16 residues. The CDR3 coding sequence is TGTGCCAGCTCACCACCGGCAGGGAGGTCCTACAATGAGCAGTTCTTC. Protein: CASSPPAGRSYNEQFF.

This chain connects TRBV7-9 to TRBJ1-3; D is ambiguous. The CDR3 runs 15 residues. V gave up 1 base and J gave up 2 bases, with 9 bases separating them. From germline, CDR1 is SEHNR and CDR2 FQNEAQ (reference sequence). DNA for the CDR3: TGTGCCAGCAGCTTAGAAACGGGGACTGGAAACACCATATATTTT. Its translation is CASSLETGTGNTIYF.

The chain has TRBV7-8 and TRBJ1-1, with D possibly matching TRBD1 (5 bases). Germline V gives CDR1 SGHVS, CDR2 FQNEAQ. V lost 2 bases and J lost 6, with 13 bases in between. There are 14 residues in the CDR3. In nucleotides, the CDR3 is TGTGCCAGCAGCTTAATACGGGGGACGGCTGAAGCTTTCTTT. Its protein is CASSLIRGTAEAFF.

This CDR3 is CASSQTPGGTYEQYF. CDR3 in DNA: TGCGCCAGCAGCCAAACCCCCGGGGGGACCTACGAGCAGTACTTC. The chain joins TRBV4-1 to TRBJ2-7; 7 nucleotides align to TRBD2. CDR1 and CDR2 (germline): MGHRA, YSYEKL. The V gene end was trimmed by 2 bases and the J gene end by 2 bases; junction bases not matched to a gene: 6. This CDR3 comprises 15 residues.

This clone was seen just once. The chain carries TRBV12-5 and TRBJ2-3, with unresolved D. The V and J ends lost 0 bases and 4 bases respectively, with 20 bases between them. The CDR3 totals 18 residues. The germline V gene encodes CDR1 LGHNT and CDR2 FRNRAP. CDR3 region: CASGLVLSQPYRADTQYF. CDR3 nucleotide sequence: TGTGCTAGTGGTTTGGTACTCTCACAGCCTTATAGAGCAGATACGCAGTATTTT.

V and J are TRBV4-1 and TRBJ2-1; 10 nucleotides align to TRBD1. This CDR3 is built from 15 residues. The germline V gene has CDR1 MGHRA and CDR2 YSYEKL. V dropped 2 bases and J dropped 7; count of bases not matched to a gene: 5. In nucleotides, the CDR3 is TGCGCCAGCAGCCAACGACAGGGGGCCAAAAATGAGCAGTTCTTC. Translation gives CASSQRQGAKNEQFF.

This clone was counted only a few times. The chain couples TRBV5-6 to TRBJ1-2; 10 nucleotides align to TRBD1. With 4 bases clipped from V and 7 bases from J, the junction kept 7 bases outside the gene matches. The CDR3 consists of 14 residues. The germline V gene has CDR1 SGHDT and CDR2 YYEEEE. The CDR3 sequence: CASSLWDRGSGYTF. CDR3 nucleotides: TGTGCCAGCAGCCTATGGGACAGGGGAAGTGGCTACACCTTC.

The chain couples TRBV3-1 (or the pseudogene TRBV3-2) to TRBJ1-3; D unresolved. Germline lookup yields CDR1 LGHDT and CDR2 YNNKEL (reference sequence). The CDR3 runs 15 residues. Trimming removed 0 bases from V and 0 bases from J, with 6 bases in between. CDR3 residues: CASSQDMFSGNTIYF. The CDR3 nucleotides read TGTGCCAGCAGCCAAGATATGTTCTCTGGAAACACCATATATTTT.

The CDR3 DNA reads TGTGCCAGCCACTCTACCTATGGCTACACCTTC. As protein: CASHSTYGYTF. V and J are TRBV6-5 and TRBJ1-2; D gene uncertain. This CDR3 has 11 amino acids. V was clipped by 8 bases and J by 4 bases, with 8 bases between them. CDR1 and CDR2 (germline): MNHEY, SVGAGI.

The CDR3 loop is CASSPVGGASNQPQHF. DNA of the CDR3: TGTGCCAGCTCACCAGTTGGGGGCGCAAGCAATCAGCCCCAGCATTTT. The chain combines TRBV18 with TRBJ1-5, with D possibly matching TRBD1 (6 bases). Per germline, CDR1 KGHSH and CDR2 LQKENI. The CDR3 has 16 residues. Trimming cost V 2 bases and J 1 base, with 12 bases left between them.

This clone was seen only once. V gene TRBV12-5 combines with J gene TRBJ1-3; D unresolved. The CDR3 loop spans 13 amino acids. Looked up from germline, CDR1 is LGHNT and CDR2 is FRNRAP. The V end was cut by 1 base, the J end by 8 bases, with 9 bases between. The CDR3 loop is CASGLGGGDTIYF. CDR3 bases: TGTGCTAGTGGTTTGGGGGGAGGAGACACCATATATTTT.

This clone showed up just once. This chain links TRBV19 with TRBJ2-2; tentatively, D is TRBD2 (6 bases). Germline CDR1 and CDR2: LNHDA and SQIVND (reference sequence). The CDR3 consists of 15 residues. V was shortened by 4 bases and J by 4 bases, with 13 bases between the two germline ends. This chain's CDR3 is CASSTRGEATGELFF. As DNA, the CDR3 is TGTGCCAGTAGTACGAGAGGGGAGGCCACCGGGGAGCTGTTTTTT.

The chain combines TRBV3-1 (or the pseudogene TRBV3-2) with TRBJ2-3; D perhaps matches TRBD2 (6 bases). V lost 7 bases, J lost 1 base, and 12 bases lay in between. Germline V lookup: CDR1 LGHDT, CDR2 YNNKEL (reference sequence). This CDR3 comprises 14 residues. The CDR3 DNA reads as TGTGCCAGCACTCCAGGAGGGGGCACAGATACGCAGTATTTT. Encoded protein: CASTPGGGTDTQYF.

The CDR3 reads CSVEHSERTGTGELFF. The CDR3 DNA is TGCAGCGTTGAACACTCCGAAAGGACAGGGACCGGGGAGCTGTTTTTT. The V call is TRBV29-1, the J call TRBJ2-2, with TRBD1 matching over 8 bases. V lost 2 bases to trimming and J lost 5 bases; unmatched junction nucleotides: 10. CDR1 is SQVTM, CDR2 ANQGSEA, per germline. The CDR3 extends over 16 amino acids.

The J gene is TRBJ1-5, the V gene TRBV30; TRBD1 might be the D (5 bases). Per the germline V gene, CDR1 is GTSNPN and CDR2 is SVGIG (reference sequence). The CDR3 is 12 amino acids. V dropped 5 bases and J dropped 5 bases, with 10 bases sitting between them. The CDR3 DNA sequence: TGTGCCTGGGGGGGAGGGTATCAGCCCCAGCATTTT. It codes for CAWGGGYQPQHF.

The V and J genes are TRBV30 and TRBJ2-7; TRBD1 might be the D (6 bases). The germline gives CDR1 GTSNPN, CDR2 SVGIG (reference sequence). Trimming removed 1 base at V and 7 bases at J, with 11 bases between. This CDR3 has 12 residues. The CDR3: CAWSAQGWEQYF. Written as DNA, the CDR3 is TGTGCCTGGAGTGCTCAGGGGTGGGAGCAGTACTTC.

V and J are TRBV24-1 and TRBJ2-3; TRBD2 aligns across 9 bases. Germline V lookup: CDR1 KGHDR, CDR2 SFDVKD. Trimming removed 3 bases from V and 3 bases from J; junction bases left unmatched: 6. CDR3 length equals 16 residues. The CDR3 here is CATSDPGLARTDTQYF. The CDR3 region has the DNA TGTGCCACCAGTGATCCCGGACTAGCGCGAACAGATACGCAGTATTTT.

This chain connects TRBV10-3 to TRBJ2-3; a weak D match, TRBD1 (6 bases). V was cut by 3 bases and J by 0 bases, with 10 bases left in between. Germline CDR1 is ENHRY and CDR2 is SYGVKD. This CDR3 contains 15 residues. CDR3 protein: CAISEVTGSTDTQYF. The CDR3 DNA follows: TGTGCCATCAGTGAAGTGACAGGAAGCACAGATACGCAGTATTTT.

This clone was seen more than once but under ten times. This sequence joins TRBV20-1 and TRBJ2-1, with a tentative D call TRBD1 (5 bases). V lost 7 bases and J lost 6, with 10 bases in between. The CDR3 spans 11 residues. Germline CDR1 is DFQATT and CDR2 is SNEGSKA (reference sequence). This CDR3 is CSGDRGNEQFF. CDR3 DNA sequence: TGCAGTGGTGATAGGGGCAATGAGCAGTTCTTC.

The chain links TRBV9 to TRBJ1-5; a weak D match, TRBD1 (5 bases). V gave up 3 bases and J gave up 3 bases, with 10 bases separating them. Germline CDR1 reads SGDLS; CDR2 reads YYNGEE. The CDR3 spans 14 residues. For the CDR3, the DNA is TGTGCCAGCAGCGCTACAGGAGTCAATCAGCCCCAGCATTTT. This codes for CASSATGVNQPQHF.

The chain has TRBV7-9 and TRBJ1-6, with 7 bases matching TRBD1. J lost 4 bases, V lost 5 bases, and 5 bases had no gene match. Germline assignment: CDR1 SEHNR and CDR2 FQNEAQ (reference sequence). The CDR3 sequence is 15 residues long. The CDR3: CASSHGTAYNSPLHF. The CDR3 DNA is TGTGCCAGCAGCCATGGGACAGCGTATAATTCACCCCTCCACTTT.

The chain links TRBV11-2 to TRBJ1-5; tentative D call: TRBD1 (5 bases). Germline assignment: CDR1 SGHAT and CDR2 FQNNGV. V was cut by 5 bases and J by 2 bases, with 13 bases left in between. The CDR3 has 15 amino acids. CDR3 in DNA: TGTGCCAGCAGCGCGGGGGGGTTCGGCAATCAGCCCCAGCATTTT. Protein product: CASSAGGFGNQPQHF.